A selection of T cell receptor beta chains follows, all from one sample in a study of spatial heterogeneity in lung cancer. TCRdb analysed the 5' RACE reads with MiXCR anew, one entry per CDR3 protein. The table records roughly 5,000 distinct CDR3 sequences, roughly 31% of them present only once. The source material was lung tumor tissue, sampled at surgery. All receptors derive from a male donor with early-stage non-small cell lung cancer. CDR3s include the opening cysteine and the closing phenylalanine or tryptophan. A D gene is named only where the DNA matches it firmly. Clone sizes are given selectively: once, few, many, or a class where the clone is expanded.

V	size	D	J	DNA	CDR3
TRBV20-1	many	TRBD1	TRBJ1-5	TGCAGTGCTAGTGGGGGACAGGGGGCCGGGGCCCAGCATTTT	CSASGGQGAGAQHF
TRBV12-3/TRBV12-4	medium-sized	NA	TRBJ1-2	TGTGCCAGCAGTCACCAGTTGAACTATGGCTACACCTTC	CASSHQLNYGYTF
TRBV28	medium-sized	NA	TRBJ2-2	TGTGCCAGCATCGGCGGGACAGCGAACACCGGGGAGCTGTTTTTT	CASIGGTANTGELFF
TRBV6-5	NA	TRBD1	TRBJ1-6	TGTGCCAGCAGTCGACAGGGTAATTCACCCCTCCACTTT	CASSRQGNSPLHF
TRBV7-9	NA	TRBD1	TRBJ1-1	TGTGCCAGCAGCTTAGATGCTGGACAGGGCTCCACTGAAGCTTTCTTT	CASSLDAGQGSTEAFF
TRBV29-1	many	NA	TRBJ2-4	TGCAGCGTCCGGACAGAAAACATTCAGTACTTC	CSVRTENIQYF
TRBV10-2	NA	NA	TRBJ1-3	TGCGCCAGCAAGGACAGCTCTGGAAACACCATATATTTT	CASKDSSGNTIYF
TRBV28	medium-sized	NA	TRBJ1-6	TGTGCCAGCAGTTTAAGCCGGGGGTCGGTTTGGTCACCCCTCCACTTT	CASSLSRGSVWSPLHF
TRBV27	few	NA	TRBJ2-7	TGTGCCAGCAGTCCGACAACGAGTCCCTACGAGCAGTACTTC	CASSPTTSPYEQYF
TRBV7-2	many	NA	TRBJ1-6	TGTGCCAGCAGCCCTACAGGTGGTGCCCTCCACTTT	CASSPTGGALHF
TRBV11-2	NA	NA	TRBJ2-7	TGTGCCAGCAGCTTACTGGGACAGGGGACTAGCGGCCTAAGGCGGGAGCAGTACTTC	CASSLLGQGTSGLRREQYF
TRBV20-1	many	TRBD1	TRBJ1-5	TGCAGTGCAACAAACTGGGACAGCAGCTTCGAGCCCCAGCATTTT	CSATNWDSSFEPQHF
TRBV6-2/TRBV6-3	NA	NA	TRBJ1-6	TGTGCCAGCAGTACCTCCACGGGCTTTTCACCCCTCCACTTT	CASSTSTGFSPLHF
TRBV5-6	medium-sized	TRBD1	TRBJ1-2	TGTGCCAGCAGGAGGACAGGGAATTATGGCTACACCTTC	CASRRTGNYGYTF
TRBV7-2	medium-sized	NA	TRBJ2-7	TGTGCCAGCAGCATCCAGGGGGGAGGGTACGAGCAGTACTTC	CASSIQGGGYEQYF
TRBV5-6	medium-sized	NA	TRBJ1-3	TGTGCCAGCAGCAAACAGCTTTTCTCTGGAAACACCATATATTTT	CASSKQLFSGNTIYF
TRBV7-9	NA	TRBD1	TRBJ2-7	TGTGCCAGCAGCTCGGATGGGACAGGGGTATACGAGCAGTACTTC	CASSSDGTGVYEQYF